This T cell receptor beta chain appears in the sequencing data of a study of shared clonotypes between healthy human individuals. As for the study in general: CD8 memory received one plate per donor, CD8 naive two, CD4 memory three and CD4 naive three.

The CDR3 runs to 15 residues. Germline assignment: CDR1 MNHEY and CDR2 SVGAGI. Trimming took 1 base from V and 5 from J; bases not matched to a gene: 7. A word on this clone: Its antigen is not identified.

This table comes from immunoSEQ multiplex PCR, and its TCRdb copy is limited to in-frame clones, with some not included. The table shows some 800,000 clones, with 85% to 95% occurring only once. Study results and limitations: Clonotypes not shared had lower generation probabilities than those common to all four donors.

CD8 cells regarded as naive lacked CD45RO, were positively chosen for CCR7, and omitted terminally differentiated effector memory CD45RA+ cells. The specimen sequenced was naive CD8+ T cells sorted from blood. This chain connects TRBV6-5 to TRBJ1-2, with 7 bases lining up with TRBD1. This clonotype was sampled from a man aged 30 to 39 in good health. CDR3 in amino acids: CASSYLRQGRYGYTF. CDR3 sequence (DNA): TGTGCCAGCAGTTACTTACGACAGGGTAGATATGGCTACACCTTC.